The 13 T cell receptor beta chains below come from one sample, sequenced in a study of CD8 T cells in Susac syndrome. Random hexamers were used to reverse transcribe an amount of about 0.5 to 1 ug RNA. TCRdb reprocessed the immunoSEQ multiplex PCR reads via MiXCR and lists one record per CDR3 protein. The sample includes about 300,000 distinct CDR3 sequences, about 89% of them seen just once. Sequenced sample: CD8+ T cells from PBMCs. The receptors derive from a human donor with multiple sclerosis.

J is TRBJ2-1 and V is TRBV20-1; 11 bases match TRBD2. V lost 3 bases and J lost 8; bases outside the gene matches: 9. The CDR3 is 15 amino acids. CDR1 and CDR2 (germline): DFQATT, SNEGSKA (reference sequence). The CDR3, as DNA: TGCAGTGCTAGCGCCACTAGCGGGAGTGTAGATGAGCAGTTCTTC. Translated: CSASATSGSVDEQFF.

The chain recombines TRBV9 with TRBJ2-3; the match to TRBD2 covers 8 bases. The length of the CDR3 is 15 residues. With 3 bases clipped from V and 6 bases from J, the junction kept 9 bases outside the gene matches. Looked up from germline, CDR1 is SGDLS and CDR2 is YYNGEE. CDR3 coding DNA: TGTGCCAGCAGCGGTAGCGGGGCCGCTTTGGATACGCAGTATTTT. It codes for CASSGSGAALDTQYF.

The chain combines TRBV27 with TRBJ1-5, with 8 bases that match TRBD1. CDR1 and CDR2 from the germline V gene are MNHEY and SMNVEV (reference sequence). This CDR3 region has 15 residues. Trimming removed 5 bases from V and 6 bases from J; junction bases left unmatched: 9. The CDR3 DNA reads as TGTGCCAGCAGTCTCGGACAGGGCGGAACTCAGCCCCAGCATTTT. Amino acids: CASSLGQGGTQPQHF.

The CDR3 loop reads CASSMEGGQGAWNEQFF. DNA for the CDR3: TGTGCCAGTAGTATGGAAGGGGGACAGGGGGCATGGAATGAGCAGTTCTTC. V gene TRBV19 combines with J gene TRBJ2-1, with 12 bases that match TRBD1. This CDR3 contains 17 residues. Germline V gene lookup returns CDR1 LNHDA and CDR2 SQIVND (reference sequence). Trimming took 3 bases from V and 7 from J; bases not matched to a gene: 10.

V is TRBV29-1 and J is TRBJ2-3; the match to TRBD1 covers 7 bases. The CDR3 is 15 amino acids. Germline CDR1 reads SQVTM; CDR2 reads ANQGSEA. Trimming took 2 bases from V and 0 from J; bases not matched to a gene: 5. The CDR3 region is CSVEWDSGSTDTQYF. The CDR3 DNA follows: TGCAGCGTTGAATGGGACAGTGGCAGCACAGATACGCAGTATTTT.

V is TRBV6-1 and J is TRBJ2-3, with TRBD2 matching 10 bases. CDR1 is MNHNS and CDR2 is SASEGT in the germline V gene. V gave up 1 base and J gave up 6 bases; unmatched junction bases: 4. CDR3 length equals 15 residues. CDR3 in amino acids: CASSEEAGGTDTQYF. DNA of the CDR3: TGTGCCAGCAGTGAAGAAGCGGGGGGGACGGATACGCAGTATTTT.

The chain links TRBV6-4 to TRBJ2-1, with 7 bases fitting TRBD2. From germline, CDR1 is MRHNA and CDR2 SNTAGT. The CDR3 covers 14 residues. The junction had 4 bases not matched to a gene; V was cut back by 2 bases and J by 6 bases. CDR3: CASSDREGSNEQFF. CDR3 in DNA: TGTGCCAGCAGTGACAGGGAGGGGAGCAATGAGCAGTTCTTC.

This chain joins TRBV4-3 and TRBJ1-2; perhaps TRBD1 as D (5 bases). The CDR3 is made up of 16 amino acids. V dropped 0 bases and J dropped 8 bases, with 19 bases sitting between them. CDR1 is LGHNA, CDR2 YSLEER, per germline. Written as DNA, the CDR3 is TGCGCCAGCAGCCAAGATAGCGAAGGACAAGCCGGGGGCTACACCTTC. Translation: CASSQDSEGQAGGYTF.

V usage is TRBV3-1 and J usage is TRBJ2-5; D not certain. Trimming stripped 3 bases from V and 4 bases from J, with 12 bases between. Per the germline V gene, CDR1 is LGHDT and CDR2 is YNNKEL (reference sequence). The CDR3 is 14 amino acids. The CDR3, as DNA: TGTGCCAGCAGCCAGCCGGCCGGCGGAGAGACCCAGTACTTC. As protein: CASSQPAGGETQYF.

The rearrangement links TRBV6-5 to TRBJ2-1, with 7 positions matching TRBD2. V shed 4 bases, J shed 3 bases, and the junction held 3 bases outside the gene matches. The CDR3 consists of 14 residues. Germline CDR1 is MNHEY and CDR2 is SVGAGI. The CDR3 sequence: CASSSRGDYNEQFF. As DNA, the CDR3 is TGTGCCAGCAGTTCACGGGGGGACTACAATGAGCAGTTCTTC.

CDR3 sequence: CASSQEGRVGVTGNTIYF. CDR3 nucleotide sequence: TGTGCCAGCAGCCAAGAAGGGCGCGTGGGGGTTACTGGAAACACCATATATTTT. The V gene is TRBV4-2, the J gene TRBJ1-3; D possibly corresponds to TRBD1 (5 bases). CDR1 LGHNA and CDR2 YNFKEQ come from the germline V gene. Trimming removed 0 bases at V and 2 bases at J, with 17 bases between. The CDR3 extends over 18 amino acids.

The chain recombines TRBV15 with TRBJ2-2; 7 nucleotides match TRBD2. Germline V lookup: CDR1 LNHNV, CDR2 YYDKDF (reference sequence). Unmatched junction bases numbered 2, after V lost 0 bases and J lost 4 bases. CDR3 size: 15 residues. CDR3 in amino acids: CATSRDPGGTGELFF. The CDR3 nucleotides read TGTGCCACCAGCAGAGATCCGGGAGGCACCGGGGAGCTGTTTTTT.

The chain links TRBV7-8 to TRBJ2-7; TRBD1 matches at 9 bases. The ends lost 5 bases at V and 3 bases at J; junction bases unmatched: 8. This CDR3 spans 15 amino acids. CDR1 is SGHVS and CDR2 is FQNEAQ in the germline V gene. The CDR3 loop is CASSEPGQGFYEQYF. The CDR3 region has the DNA TGTGCCAGCAGCGAACCGGGACAGGGATTCTACGAGCAGTACTTC.